The T cell receptor beta chain described here comes from a study of T-cell reconstitution after alpha-beta-depleted transplantation in children. The library targeted TCRbeta and was prepared with unique molecular identifiers. Via MiXCR, TCRdb re-called the PCR reads, giving one row per CDR3 protein. The sample lists about 340,000 distinct CDR3 sequences; 10% to 15% were seen once. This clonotype occurred many times. The CDR3 loop spans 12 amino acids. V lost 7 bases, J lost 4 bases, and 11 bases lay in between. The germline gives CDR1 SQVTM, CDR2 ANQGSEA. Sequenced here: PBMCs, sampled from the stem cell graft. The rearrangement uses TRBV29-1 and TRBJ1-3; D gene uncertain. The source is a human donor who donated a stem cell graft to a child with Fanconi anemia. In DNA form, the CDR3 reads TGCAGCGCCAGATCAGGAGGAAACACCATATATTTT. As protein: CSARSGGNTIYF.